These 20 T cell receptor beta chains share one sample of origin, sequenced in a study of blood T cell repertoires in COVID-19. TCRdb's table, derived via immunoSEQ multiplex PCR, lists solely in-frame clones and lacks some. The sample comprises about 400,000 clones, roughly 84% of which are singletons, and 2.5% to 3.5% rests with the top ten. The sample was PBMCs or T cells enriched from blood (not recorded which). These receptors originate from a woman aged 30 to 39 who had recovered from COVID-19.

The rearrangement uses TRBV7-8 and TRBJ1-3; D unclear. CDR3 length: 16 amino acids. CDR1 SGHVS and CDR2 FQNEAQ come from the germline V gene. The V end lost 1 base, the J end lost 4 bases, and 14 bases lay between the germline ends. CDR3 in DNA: TGTGCCAGCAGCTTAGATGCCACTCTGTCGGGAAACACCATATATTTT. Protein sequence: CASSLDATLSGNTIYF.

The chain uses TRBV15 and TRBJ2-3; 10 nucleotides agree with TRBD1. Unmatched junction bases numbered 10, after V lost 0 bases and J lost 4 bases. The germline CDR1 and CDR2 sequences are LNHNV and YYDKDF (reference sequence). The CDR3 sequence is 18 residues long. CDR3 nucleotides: TGTGCCACCAGCAGAGATAGGGACAGGGGAAATGCGGCAGATACGCAGTATTTT. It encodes CATSRDRDRGNAADTQYF.

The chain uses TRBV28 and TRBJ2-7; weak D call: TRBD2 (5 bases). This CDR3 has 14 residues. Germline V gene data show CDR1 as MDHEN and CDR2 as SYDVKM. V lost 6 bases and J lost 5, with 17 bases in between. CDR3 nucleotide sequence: TGTGCCAGCAGCCCAAGTAACGGGAAGGACGAGCAGTACTTC. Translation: CASSPSNGKDEQYF.

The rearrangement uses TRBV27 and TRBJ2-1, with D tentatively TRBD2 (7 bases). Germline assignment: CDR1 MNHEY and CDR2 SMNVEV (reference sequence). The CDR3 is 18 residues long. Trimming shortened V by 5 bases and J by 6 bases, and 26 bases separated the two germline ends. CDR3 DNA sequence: TGTGCCAGCAGTCCCACGGGAGCGGGACAAATACGTGCCAATGAGCAGTTCTTC. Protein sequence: CASSPTGAGQIRANEQFF.

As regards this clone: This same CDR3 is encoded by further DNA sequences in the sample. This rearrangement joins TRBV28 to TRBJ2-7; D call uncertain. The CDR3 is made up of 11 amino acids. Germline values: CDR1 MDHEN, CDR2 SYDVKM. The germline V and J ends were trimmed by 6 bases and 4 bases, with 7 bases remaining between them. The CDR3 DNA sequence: TGTGCCAGCAGCTTACGTTACGAGCAGTACTTC. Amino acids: CASSLRYEQYF.

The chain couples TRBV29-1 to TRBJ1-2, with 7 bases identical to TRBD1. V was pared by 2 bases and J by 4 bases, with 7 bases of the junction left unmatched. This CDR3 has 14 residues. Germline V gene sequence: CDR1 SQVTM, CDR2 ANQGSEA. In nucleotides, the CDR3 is TGCAGCGTTGAATCCCAGGGGGAAGGCTATGGCTACACCTTC. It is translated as CSVESQGEGYGYTF.

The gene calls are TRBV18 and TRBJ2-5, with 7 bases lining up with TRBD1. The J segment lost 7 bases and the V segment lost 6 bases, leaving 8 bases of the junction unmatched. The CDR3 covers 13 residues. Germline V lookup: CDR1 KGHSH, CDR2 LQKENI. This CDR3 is CASSTQGVGTQYF. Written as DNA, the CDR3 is TGTGCCAGCTCCACCCAGGGGGTTGGGACCCAGTACTTC.

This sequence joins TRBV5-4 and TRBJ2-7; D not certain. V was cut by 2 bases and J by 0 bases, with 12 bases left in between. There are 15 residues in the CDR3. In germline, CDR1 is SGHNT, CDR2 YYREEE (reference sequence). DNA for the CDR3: TGTGCCAGCAGCTTAGATCAGTACAGCTCCTACGAGCAGTACTTC. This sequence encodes CASSLDQYSSYEQYF.

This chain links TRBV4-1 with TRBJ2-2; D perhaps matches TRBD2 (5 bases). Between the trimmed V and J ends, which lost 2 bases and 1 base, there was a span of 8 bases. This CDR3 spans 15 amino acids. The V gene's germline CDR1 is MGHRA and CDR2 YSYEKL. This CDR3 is CASSQLAMNTGELFF. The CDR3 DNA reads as TGCGCCAGCAGCCAACTAGCTATGAACACCGGGGAGCTGTTTTTT.

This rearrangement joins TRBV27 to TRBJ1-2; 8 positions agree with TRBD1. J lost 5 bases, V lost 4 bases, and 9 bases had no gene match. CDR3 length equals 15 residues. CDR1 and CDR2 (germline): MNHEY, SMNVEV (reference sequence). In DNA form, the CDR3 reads TGTGCCAGCAGTTCCAACGGACAGGGAGGGTATGGCTACACCTTC. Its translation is CASSSNGQGGYGYTF.

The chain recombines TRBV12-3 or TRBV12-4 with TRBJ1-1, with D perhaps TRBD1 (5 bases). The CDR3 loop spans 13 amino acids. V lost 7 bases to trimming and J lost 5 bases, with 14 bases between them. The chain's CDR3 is CASTSRKGTEAFF. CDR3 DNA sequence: TGTGCCAGCACCAGTAGGAAGGGGACTGAAGCTTTCTTT.

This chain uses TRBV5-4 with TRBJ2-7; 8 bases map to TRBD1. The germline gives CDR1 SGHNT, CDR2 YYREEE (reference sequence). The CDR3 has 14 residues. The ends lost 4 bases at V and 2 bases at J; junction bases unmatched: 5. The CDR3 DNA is TGTGCCAGCAGCCCAGGACAGGGAGCCTACGAGCAGTACTTC. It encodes CASSPGQGAYEQYF.

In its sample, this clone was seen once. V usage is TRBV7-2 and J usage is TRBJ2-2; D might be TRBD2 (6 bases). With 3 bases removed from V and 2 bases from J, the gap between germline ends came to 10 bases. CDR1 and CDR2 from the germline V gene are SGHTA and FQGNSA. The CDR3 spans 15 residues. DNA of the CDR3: TGTGCCAGCAGCTTGGGACTGACTAACACCGGGGAGCTGTTTTTT. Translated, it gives CASSLGLTNTGELFF.

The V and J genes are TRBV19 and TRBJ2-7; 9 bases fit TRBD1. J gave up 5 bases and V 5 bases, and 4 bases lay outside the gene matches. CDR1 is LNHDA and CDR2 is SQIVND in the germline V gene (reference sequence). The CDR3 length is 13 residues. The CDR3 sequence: CASSPDRGNEQYF. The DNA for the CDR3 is TGTGCCAGTAGTCCGGACAGGGGCAACGAGCAGTACTTC.

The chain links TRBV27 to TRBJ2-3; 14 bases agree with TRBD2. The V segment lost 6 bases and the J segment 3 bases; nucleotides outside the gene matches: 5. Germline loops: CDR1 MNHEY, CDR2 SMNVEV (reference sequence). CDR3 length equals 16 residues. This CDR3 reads CASSLGTSGGTDTQYF. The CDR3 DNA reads TGTGCCAGCAGCCTAGGGACTAGCGGGGGAACAGATACGCAGTATTTT.

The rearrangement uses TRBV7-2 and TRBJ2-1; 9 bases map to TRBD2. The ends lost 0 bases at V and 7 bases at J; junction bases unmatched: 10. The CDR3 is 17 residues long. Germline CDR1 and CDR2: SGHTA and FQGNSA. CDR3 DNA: TGTGCCAGCAGCTTAGCCCCCCTAGCGGGAAGGGAGAATGAGCAGTTCTTC. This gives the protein CASSLAPLAGRENEQFF.

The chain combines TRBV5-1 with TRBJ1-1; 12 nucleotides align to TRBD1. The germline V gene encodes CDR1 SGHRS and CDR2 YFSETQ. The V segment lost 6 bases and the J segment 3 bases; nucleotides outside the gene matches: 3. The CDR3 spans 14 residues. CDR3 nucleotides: TGCGCCAGCAAGGGACAGGGGGCGGACACTGAAGCTTTCTTT. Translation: CASKGQGADTEAFF.

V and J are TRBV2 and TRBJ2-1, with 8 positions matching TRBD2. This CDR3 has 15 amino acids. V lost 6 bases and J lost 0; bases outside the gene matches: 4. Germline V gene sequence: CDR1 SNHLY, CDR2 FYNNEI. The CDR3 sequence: CASRVSGASYNEQFF. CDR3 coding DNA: TGTGCCAGCAGAGTTAGCGGGGCCTCCTACAATGAGCAGTTCTTC.

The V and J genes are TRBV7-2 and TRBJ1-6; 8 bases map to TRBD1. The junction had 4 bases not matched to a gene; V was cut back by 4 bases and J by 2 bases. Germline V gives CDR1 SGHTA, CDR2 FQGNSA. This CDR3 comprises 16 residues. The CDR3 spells CASSSDRGPYNSPLHF. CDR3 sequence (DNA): TGTGCCAGCAGCTCCGACAGGGGCCCCTATAATTCACCCCTCCACTTT.

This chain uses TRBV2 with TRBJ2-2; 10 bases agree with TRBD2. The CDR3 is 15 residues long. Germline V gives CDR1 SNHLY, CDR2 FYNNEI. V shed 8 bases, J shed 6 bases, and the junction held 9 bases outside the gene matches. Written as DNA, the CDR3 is TGTGCCAGCGTCCGAGCGGGGGGGCCTGCCGGGGAGCTGTTTTTT. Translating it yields CASVRAGGPAGELFF.